Below are 14 T cell receptor beta chains sequenced from a single sample in a study of T cell responses to AZD1222 COVID-19 vaccine. TCRdb keeps only in-frame clones here, not all; method: immunoSEQ multiplex PCR. The sample includes roughly 97,000 clones, around 89% of them seen just once. The sequences come from peripheral blood, collected on day 0 of AZD1222 vaccination. The receptors shown here come from an adult in good health.

In nucleotides, the CDR3 is TGCGCCAGCCGTGGGGGCGGGACAGGGTCGAATGAAAAACTGTTTTTT. Translating gives CASRGGGTGSNEKLFF. The chain couples TRBV5-1 to TRBJ1-4; 9 bases map to TRBD1. J gave up 5 bases and V 7 bases, and 12 bases lay outside the gene matches. The CDR3 contains 16 residues. Germline V gene data show CDR1 as SGHRS and CDR2 as YFSETQ.

The chain is built from TRBV9 and TRBJ1-1; the D gene is possibly TRBD1 (5 bases). This CDR3 region has 17 residues. CDR1 and CDR2 from the germline V gene are SGDLS and YYNGEE. V was trimmed by 3 bases and J by 0 bases, leaving 18 bases between them. CDR3 protein: CASSAGTPPGMNTEAFF. The CDR3 DNA reads TGTGCCAGCAGCGCAGGGACCCCACCTGGCATGAACACTGAAGCTTTCTTT.

This clone was detected only once. The chain employs TRBV11-2 and TRBJ1-4, with D possibly matching TRBD1 (5 bases). The germline gives CDR1 SGHAT, CDR2 FQNNGV. Trimming shortened V by 1 base and J by 8 bases, and 11 bases separated the two germline ends. This CDR3 is built from 14 residues. CDR3 amino acids: CASSLGQGGEKLFF. The CDR3 DNA reads TGTGCCAGCAGCTTAGGGCAGGGCGGGGAAAAACTGTTTTTT. Filled out from reference TRBV11-2 and TRBJ1-4, the complete variable domain reads EAGVAQSPRYKIIEKRQSVAFWCNPISGHATLYWYQQILGQGPKLLIQFQNNGVVDDSQLPKDRFSAERLKGVDSTLKIQPAKLEDSAVYLCASSLGQGGEKLFFGSGTQLSVL.

V usage is TRBV19 and J usage is TRBJ1-1; 8 bases agree with TRBD1. J lost 6 bases, V lost 3 bases, and 15 bases had no gene match. The germline V gene encodes CDR1 LNHDA and CDR2 SQIVND (reference sequence). This CDR3 region has 17 residues. The CDR3 DNA follows: TGTGCCAGTAGTATGGGGACAGGTGAGACTACGAGGCCTGAAGCTTTCTTT. It codes for CASSMGTGETTRPEAFF.

A remark on this clone: Additional DNA sequences in this sample encode the identical CDR3. The V and J genes are TRBV3-1 (or the pseudogene TRBV3-2) and TRBJ2-3; D gene ambiguous. This CDR3 comprises 14 residues. Per germline, CDR1 LGHDT and CDR2 YNNKEL (reference sequence). V lost 1 base to trimming and J lost 2 bases, with 7 bases between them. The CDR3 region is CASSQVGFTDTQYF. The CDR3 nucleotides are TGTGCCAGCAGCCAAGTCGGTTTCACAGATACGCAGTATTTT.

In its sample, this clone was seen once. This chain connects TRBV27 to TRBJ1-2; no firm D call. Germline V gene lookup returns CDR1 MNHEY and CDR2 SMNVEV (reference sequence). CDR3 length: 14 amino acids. V was shortened by 0 bases and J by 6 bases, with 11 bases between the two germline ends. CDR3 nucleotides: TGTGCCAGCAGTTTATCCCCGGTGTCTAATGGCTACACCTTC. This gives the protein CASSLSPVSNGYTF.

The CDR3 is CASSLDRAAREQYF. Written as DNA, the CDR3 is TGTGCCAGCAGCTTAGATAGGGCAGCTCGGGAGCAGTACTTC. The chain has TRBV11-3 and TRBJ2-7, with D unclear. This CDR3 has 14 amino acids. Germline V CDR1 and CDR2: SGHNT, YENEEA. Trimming shortened V by 0 bases and J by 7 bases, and 13 bases separated the two germline ends.

This clone occurred a few times. J is TRBJ1-5 and V is TRBV2; no clear D gene. V was shortened by 3 bases and J by 5 bases, with 5 bases between the two germline ends. CDR1 and CDR2 (germline): SNHLY, FYNNEI. This CDR3 region has 12 residues. Here the CDR3 reads CASSDYDQPQHF. In nucleotides, the CDR3 is TGTGCCAGCAGTGACTACGATCAGCCCCAGCATTTT.

This clone has a single count. CDR3 amino acids: CASSSQGARNTEAFF. In DNA form, the CDR3 reads TGTGCCAGCAGCTCACAGGGGGCGCGGAACACTGAAGCTTTCTTT. The genes are TRBV7-9 and TRBJ1-1, with 9 bases matching TRBD1. J gave up 1 base and V 4 bases, and 4 bases lay outside the gene matches. CDR1 SEHNR and CDR2 FQNEAQ come from the germline V gene (reference sequence). The CDR3 is 15 amino acids.

The gene calls are TRBV7-2 and TRBJ2-1, with a tentative D call TRBD2 (5 bases). The germline CDR1 and CDR2 sequences are SGHTA and FQGNSA. Trimming stripped 2 bases from V and 11 bases from J, with 16 bases between. The CDR3 sequence is 14 residues long. The CDR3 reads CASSLRLTTGKQFF. The CDR3 DNA is TGTGCCAGCAGCTTAAGACTTACCACGGGAAAGCAGTTCTTC.

As to this clone: The junction departs from the called germline gene at one end, perhaps through a read error. The chain combines TRBV7-7 with TRBJ1-2; D possibly corresponds to TRBD1 (6 bases). The CDR3 spans 16 residues. The germline V gene encodes CDR1 SSHAT and CDR2 FNYEAQ (reference sequence). The CDR3: CASSLPRAGANYGYTF. The CDR3 nucleotides read TGTGCTAGCAGCCTCCCACGGGCAGGGGCTAACTATGGCTACACCTTC. The full variable domain, completed using reference TRBV7-7 and TRBJ1-2, is GAGVSQSPRYKVTKRGQDVTLRCDPISSHATLYWYQQALGQGPEFLTYFNYEAQPDKSGLPSDRFSAERPEGSISTLTIQRTEQRDSAMYRCASSLPRAGANYGYTFGSGTRLTVV.

The chain joins TRBV5-1 to TRBJ2-1; tentative D call: TRBD1 (6 bases). From germline, CDR1 is SGHRS and CDR2 YFSETQ. V shed 3 bases and J shed 4 bases, with 14 bases lying between them. The CDR3 totals 15 residues. As DNA, the CDR3 is TGCGCCAGCAGCTCGGGAACACAGGGTTACAATGAGCAGTTCTTC. It encodes CASSSGTQGYNEQFF.

The table lists this clone with a count of one. V and J are TRBV2 and TRBJ2-2; the D gene could be TRBD1 or TRBD2 (5 bases each). The V gene's germline CDR1 is SNHLY and CDR2 FYNNEI. V lost 8 bases and J lost 7, with 17 bases in between. CDR3 size: 14 residues. The CDR3 DNA follows: TGTGCCAGCCGACAGACATTGGGAGTCGGGGAGCTGTTTTTT. Translated: CASRQTLGVGELFF.

This chain joins TRBV11-2 and TRBJ2-1, with D tentatively TRBD1 (6 bases). Germline CDR1 is SGHAT and CDR2 is FQNNGV. V was clipped by 1 base and J by 5 bases, with 12 bases between them. The CDR3 contains 15 residues. The CDR3 DNA reads TGTGCCAGCAGCTTAGGGTTGGGGGCTAACAATGAGCAGTTCTTC. Residues: CASSLGLGANNEQFF. The variable domain in full, completed from reference TRBV11-2 and TRBJ2-1, reads EAGVAQSPRYKIIEKRQSVAFWCNPISGHATLYWYQQILGQGPKLLIQFQNNGVVDDSQLPKDRFSAERLKGVDSTLKIQPAKLEDSAVYLCASSLGLGANNEQFFGPGTRLTVL.